These T cell receptor beta chains were read from a single sample in a study of T cell responses to AZD1222 COVID-19 vaccine. Repertoires were generated with immunoSEQ multiplex PCR, while TCRdb's copy carries only in-frame clones and drops some. Of 200,000 or so clones listed, roughly 92% are singletons. Specimen: peripheral blood, collected 28 days after the second AZD1222 dose. The receptor source for this set is an adult who received the AZD1222 COVID-19 vaccine. The CDR3 runs from the conserved cysteine through the conserved F or W. Each record gives: J gene, V gene, D gene, clone size, CDR3 protein, CDR3 DNA. D genes are given only for firm matches. Part of the rows lack a size; the others show once, few, many or a class for expanded clones.

j_call: TRBJ1-5; v_call: TRBV6-6; d_call: -; clone_size: -; cdr3_aa: CASSYEGTALPQHF; cdr3_nt: TGTGCCAGCAGTTACGAGGGGACCGCTCTACCCCAGCATTTT
j_call: TRBJ2-3; v_call: TRBV4-2; d_call: TRBD2; clone_size: -; cdr3_aa: CASSPLSSGGLGVDTQYF; cdr3_nt: TGTGCCAGCAGCCCCCTAAGTAGCGGGGGCCTCGGGGTAGATACGCAGTATTTT
j_call: TRBJ2-7; v_call: TRBV5-1; d_call: -; clone_size: -; cdr3_aa: CASSFNRGGINEQYF; cdr3_nt: TGCGCCAGCAGCTTTAATAGAGGGGGGATCAACGAGCAGTACTTC
j_call: TRBJ1-4; v_call: TRBV5-6; d_call: -; clone_size: -; cdr3_aa: CASSTGRGGWTATNEKLFF; cdr3_nt: TGTGCCAGCAGCACGGGGAGGGGGGGTTGGACCGCAACTAATGAAAAACTGTTTTTT
j_call: TRBJ1-3; v_call: TRBV6-5; d_call: -; clone_size: -; cdr3_aa: CASKSPGGTGNTIYF; cdr3_nt: TGTGCCTCAAAAAGCCCGGGGGGCACTGGAAACACCATATATTTT
j_call: TRBJ1-2; v_call: TRBV14; d_call: -; clone_size: once; cdr3_aa: CASSQAQVPYGYTF; cdr3_nt: TGTGCCAGCAGCCAAGCACAGGTTCCCTATGGCTACACCTTC
j_call: TRBJ2-7; v_call: TRBV7-2; d_call: -; clone_size: -; cdr3_aa: CASTPTPGHQYEQYF; cdr3_nt: TGTGCCAGCACCCCTACCCCGGGACACCAGTACGAGCAGTACTTC
j_call: TRBJ1-6; v_call: TRBV7-2; d_call: TRBD1; clone_size: few; cdr3_aa: CASSRQGATRSPLHF; cdr3_nt: TGTGCCAGCAGCAGACAGGGGGCGACGAGATCACCCCTCCACTTT
j_call: TRBJ1-6; v_call: TRBV18; d_call: -; clone_size: -; cdr3_aa: CASSLTPNNSPLHF; cdr3_nt: TGTGCCAGCTCATTGACACCTAATAATTCACCCCTCCACTTT
j_call: TRBJ2-7; v_call: TRBV14; d_call: TRBD2; clone_size: -; cdr3_aa: CASSHAGGRNEQYF; cdr3_nt: TGTGCCAGCAGCCACGCGGGGGGGCGGAACGAGCAGTACTTC
j_call: TRBJ2-5; v_call: TRBV27; d_call: TRBD2; clone_size: -; cdr3_aa: CASSVLAGDKTQYF; cdr3_nt: TGTGCCAGCAGTGTACTAGCGGGGGATAAGACCCAGTACTTC
j_call: TRBJ1-4; v_call: TRBV7-2; d_call: -; clone_size: -; cdr3_aa: CATKREFF; cdr3_nt: TGTGCCACCAAGCGGGAGTTTTTT
j_call: TRBJ1-2; v_call: TRBV19; d_call: -; clone_size: -; cdr3_aa: CASSIGAGTTLGYTF; cdr3_nt: TGTGCCAGTAGTATAGGCGCCGGGACAACCCTTGGCTACACCTTC
j_call: TRBJ2-1; v_call: TRBV28; d_call: -; clone_size: -; cdr3_aa: CASTLGEVVNEQFF; cdr3_nt: TGTGCCAGCACACTCGGGGAAGTGGTCAATGAGCAGTTCTTC
j_call: TRBJ1-2; v_call: TRBV20-1; d_call: -; clone_size: -; cdr3_aa: CSPRGSYGYTF; cdr3_nt: TGCAGTCCTCGGGGGAGTTATGGCTACACCTTC
j_call: TRBJ1-2; v_call: TRBV6-1; d_call: -; clone_size: -; cdr3_aa: CASSESVRRDGYTF; cdr3_nt: TGTGCCAGCAGTGAATCAGTTAGGAGGGATGGCTACACCTTC
j_call: TRBJ2-2; v_call: TRBV5-1; d_call: -; clone_size: -; cdr3_aa: CASILGTENTGELFF; cdr3_nt: TGCGCCAGCATCCTCGGGACGGAAAACACCGGGGAGCTGTTTTTT
j_call: TRBJ2-5; v_call: TRBV6-5; d_call: TRBD1; clone_size: -; cdr3_aa: CASSYSPGGDGETQYF; cdr3_nt: TGTGCCAGCAGTTACTCCCCAGGGGGAGATGGAGAGACCCAGTACTTC
j_call: TRBJ1-5; v_call: TRBV30; d_call: -; clone_size: -; cdr3_aa: CAWSWGGDQPQHF; cdr3_nt: TGTGCCTGGAGTTGGGGGGGGGATCAGCCCCAGCATTTT
j_call: TRBJ2-5; v_call: TRBV2; d_call: TRBD1; clone_size: -; cdr3_aa: CASSRSGQQETQYF; cdr3_nt: TGTGCCAGCAGTCGCTCGGGACAGCAAGAGACCCAGTACTTC
j_call: TRBJ2-2; v_call: TRBV14; d_call: -; clone_size: -; cdr3_aa: CASSQTHYHAGELFF; cdr3_nt: TGTGCCAGCAGCCAAACCCACTATCACGCCGGGGAGCTGTTTTTT
j_call: TRBJ2-2; v_call: TRBV7-2; d_call: -; clone_size: -; cdr3_aa: CASSLLGANTGELFF; cdr3_nt: TGTGCCAGCAGCTTACTCGGGGCGAACACCGGGGAGCTGTTTTTT
j_call: TRBJ2-5; v_call: TRBV18; d_call: -; clone_size: -; cdr3_aa: CASSQAGQETQYF; cdr3_nt: TGTGCCAGCTCCCAGGCTGGGCAAGAGACCCAGTACTTC
j_call: TRBJ2-7; v_call: TRBV7-2; d_call: -; clone_size: -; cdr3_aa: CASSFRRATSYEQYF; cdr3_nt: TGTGCCAGCAGTTTTAGGAGGGCAACCTCCTACGAGCAGTACTTC
j_call: TRBJ1-3; v_call: TRBV10-3; d_call: TRBD1; clone_size: -; cdr3_aa: CAISLGQGLGNTIYF; cdr3_nt: TGTGCCATCAGTCTGGGACAGGGACTAGGAAACACCATATATTTT
j_call: TRBJ2-1; v_call: TRBV5-1; d_call: -; clone_size: -; cdr3_aa: CASSIPQGEQFF; cdr3_nt: TGCGCCAGCAGCATACCACAGGGAGAGCAGTTCTTC
j_call: TRBJ1-5; v_call: TRBV12-5; d_call: -; clone_size: -; cdr3_aa: CASGLVGGGTQLGQPQHF; cdr3_nt: TGTGCTAGTGGTTTGGTGGGGGGTGGGACGCAGTTGGGTCAGCCCCAGCATTTT
j_call: TRBJ1-6; v_call: TRBV9; d_call: TRBD1; clone_size: once; cdr3_aa: CASSVGQASSYNSPLHF; cdr3_nt: TGTGCCAGCAGCGTGGGACAGGCGAGCTCCTATAATTCACCCCTCCACTTT
j_call: TRBJ1-5; v_call: TRBV18; d_call: -; clone_size: -; cdr3_aa: CASSGQHNQPQHF; cdr3_nt: TGTGCCAGCTCCGGACAGCACAATCAGCCCCAGCATTTT
j_call: TRBJ2-7; v_call: TRBV28; d_call: -; clone_size: -; cdr3_aa: CASSFPGTGYEQYF; cdr3_nt: TGTGCCAGCAGTTTTCCCGGAACAGGGTACGAGCAGTACTTC
j_call: TRBJ1-5; v_call: TRBV28; d_call: -; clone_size: once; cdr3_aa: CATLAGTQHF; cdr3_nt: TGTGCCACCCTCGCTGGTACCCAGCATTTT
j_call: TRBJ1-3; v_call: TRBV4-2; d_call: -; clone_size: -; cdr3_aa: CASSQDSTPGNTIYF; cdr3_nt: TGTGCCAGCAGCCAAGATTCGACACCCGGAAACACCATATATTTT
j_call: TRBJ2-7; v_call: TRBV5-1; d_call: TRBD1; clone_size: -; cdr3_aa: CASSLTLPGQSRQYF; cdr3_nt: TGCGCCAGCAGCTTGACCCTCCCGGGACAGTCTAGGCAGTACTTC
j_call: TRBJ2-2; v_call: TRBV15; d_call: TRBD1; clone_size: few; cdr3_aa: CATSRDRAPGELFF; cdr3_nt: TGTGCCACCAGCAGGGACAGGGCCCCCGGGGAGCTGTTTTTT
j_call: TRBJ1-2; v_call: TRBV2; d_call: -; clone_size: -; cdr3_aa: CANPRGNYGYTF; cdr3_nt: TGTGCCAACCCCAGGGGCAACTATGGCTACACCTTC
j_call: TRBJ1-4; v_call: TRBV14; d_call: TRBD1; clone_size: -; cdr3_aa: CASSQYRGLREKLFF; cdr3_nt: TGTGCCAGCAGCCAATACAGGGGTTTGCGTGAAAAACTGTTTTTT
j_call: TRBJ2-3; v_call: TRBV7-2; d_call: TRBD2; clone_size: -; cdr3_aa: CASLTSGGPNTQYF; cdr3_nt: TGTGCCAGTTTGACTAGCGGGGGACCTAATACGCAGTATTTT
j_call: TRBJ2-4; v_call: TRBV9; d_call: -; clone_size: -; cdr3_aa: CASSPPPGGLNIQYF; cdr3_nt: TGTGCCAGCAGCCCTCCCCCCGGGGGCCTAAACATTCAGTACTTC
j_call: TRBJ1-1; v_call: TRBV20-1; d_call: -; clone_size: once; cdr3_aa: CSARDNTAFF; cdr3_nt: TGCAGTGCTAGAGATAATACTGCTTTCTTT